The 6 T cell receptor beta chains given below trace back to one sample, sequenced in a study of CD8+CD57+ T cells in acquired aplastic anemia. Genomic DNA, serving as template, underwent TCR beta VDJ and CDR3 profiling. TCRdb used MiXCR to reprocess the reads, holding one entry per CDR3 protein. In the table there are hundreds of thousands of distinct CDR3 sequences, around 82% of which are singletons. Selection for sequencing was limited to patients who had shown CD8+CD57+ cell expansion by flow cytometry. Sequencing was performed on sorted CD4+, CD8+, or CD8+CD57+ T cells (not recorded which) from PBMCs. The receptors here all came from a human donor with aplastic anemia.

This chain links TRBV12-3 or TRBV12-4 with TRBJ2-5; tentative D call: TRBD1 (5 bases). This CDR3 contains 16 residues. The V gene lost 0 bases and the J gene lost 4 bases, with 15 bases spanning the gap. The CDR3: CASSLASSTGRETQYF. The CDR3 DNA follows: TGTGCCAGCAGTTTAGCTTCCTCTACAGGACGAGAGACCCAGTACTTC.

The chain has TRBV10-3 and TRBJ1-6; D is undetermined. This CDR3 spans 13 amino acids. The ends were cut back, 9 bases at V and 6 bases at J, with 12 bases in the middle. CDR1 and CDR2 (germline): ENHRY, SYGVKD. For the CDR3, the DNA is TGTGCCATTACGGATGCGGCTAATTCACCCCTCCACTTT. This gives the protein CAITDAANSPLHF.

Details on this clonotype: This CDR3 fails to terminate in the conserved phenylalanine or tryptophan, so it likely reflects a read error. Because the CDR3's place on the DNA is in doubt, the DNA is left out and the CDR3 is given as listed by TCRdb. The genes are TRBV7-2 and TRBJ2-3; whether TRBD2, the table's D call, matches the DNA was not checked. Counting both end residues, the CDR3 totals 13 amino acids. The germline V gene encodes CDR1 SGHTA and CDR2 FQGNSA. The CDR3: CASRYGPDGTAFS.

To note about this clonotype: This likely comes from a read error, as the CDR3 has no conserved phenylalanine or tryptophan at its end. The DNA is left out, because the CDR3 cannot be placed on it with certainty; the CDR3 is given as TCRdb lists it. The J gene is TRBJ2-3, the V gene TRBV9; the listed D gene, TRBD1, was not tested against the DNA. The CDR3 has 13 residues if both end residues are counted. Germline V CDR1 and CDR2: SGDLS, YYNGEE. This CDR3 is CASSVGVSGKQPL.

Worth noting for this clonotype: No conserved phenylalanine or tryptophan is present at the end of the CDR3, so a read error is the likely explanation. The DNA is left out, because the CDR3 cannot be placed on it with certainty; the CDR3 is given as TCRdb lists it. CDR3 sequence: CASSCHRDGTAYS. V gene TRBV7-8 combines with J gene TRBJ2-3; the table's D call of TRBD1 was not tested on the DNA. The CDR3 has 13 amino acids, counting both end residues. From germline, CDR1 is SGHVS and CDR2 FQNEAQ.

With regard to this clonotype: Because the CDR3's place on the DNA is in doubt, the DNA is left out and the CDR3 is given as listed by TCRdb. The chain couples TRBV7-9 to TRBJ2-7; TRBD1 is the table's D call, not checked against the DNA. The germline gives CDR1 SEHNR, CDR2 FQNEAQ (reference sequence). Ends included, the CDR3 has 15 residues. The CDR3: CASSLLPGELFFGYF.